This T cell receptor (beta chain) is from a study of identical twins. Study observations and caveats: There were fewer insertions in abundant cord blood beta clonotypes, but memory repertoires showed no such pattern. In zero-insertion analyses, partial confounding could arise from invariant MAIT and iNKT cells. Out-of-frame sharing of TCR alpha in monozygotic twins was underestimated by models.

CDR1 is LNHNV and CDR2 is YYDKDF in the germline V gene (reference sequence). The V and J ends lost 8 bases and 6 bases respectively, with 16 bases between them. The CDR3 length is 13 residues. There were only healthy Caucasians among the donors. Each CDR3 protein gets one entry after TCRdb re-called the 5' RACE reads with MiXCR. The table has a few hundred thousand distinct CDR3 sequences, roughly 9% seen once. Points on this clonotype: What it recognizes is unknown.

The chain couples TRBV15 to TRBJ1-1; D is uncertain. Sequenced material: naive T cells sorted from blood. This TCR derives from a woman aged 50 to 65 in good health. The CDR3 loop reads CATRDGSWAEAFF. The CDR3 nucleotides read TGTGCCACCCGCGATGGTTCCTGGGCTGAAGCTTTCTTT.